The TCR beta chain under discussion was sequenced for a study of tissue T cells after allogeneic stem cell transplantation. General study findings and limits: Shared clones across patients were few; motif clustering revealed tissue-specific shared signatures. This small cohort was clinically heterogeneous, and sampling depth was a limitation.

A remark on this clone: The antigen is unknown.

Sequencing of TCRbeta CDR3 at survey depth gave sequences and template counts. TCRdb's copy holds only in-frame clones and misses some; the assay was immunoSEQ multiplex PCR. Seen here are about 26,000 clones, 91% observed once, and the top ten hold 1.5% to 2%. From germline, CDR1 is SGDLS and CDR2 YYNGEE. Trimming removed 1 base at V and 0 bases at J, with 7 bases between. The CDR3 loop spans 15 amino acids. The sequence was obtained from a male donor aged 60 or older who later had graft-versus-host disease after an allogeneic stem cell transplant. The starting material was blood, obtained before transplantation. The chain links TRBV9 to TRBJ1-4, with D uncertain. CDR3 sequence reads: CASSVSASTNEKLFF. The CDR3 DNA sequence: TGTGCCAGCAGCGTATCCGCTTCAACTAATGAAAAACTGTTTTTT.